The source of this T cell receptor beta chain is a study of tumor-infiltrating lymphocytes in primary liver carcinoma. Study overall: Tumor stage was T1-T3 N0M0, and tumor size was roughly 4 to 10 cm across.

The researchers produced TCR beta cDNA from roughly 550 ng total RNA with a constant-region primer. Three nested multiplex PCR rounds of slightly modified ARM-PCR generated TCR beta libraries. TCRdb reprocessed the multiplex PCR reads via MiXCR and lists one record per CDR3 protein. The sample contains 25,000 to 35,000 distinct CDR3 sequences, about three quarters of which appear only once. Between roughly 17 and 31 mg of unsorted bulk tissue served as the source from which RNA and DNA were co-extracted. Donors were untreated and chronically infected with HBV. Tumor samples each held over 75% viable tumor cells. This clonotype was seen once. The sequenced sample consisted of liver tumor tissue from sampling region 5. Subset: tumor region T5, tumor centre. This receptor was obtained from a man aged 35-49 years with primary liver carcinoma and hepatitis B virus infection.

For the CDR3, the DNA is TGTGCCAGCAATGAGGGCTTAATTAGGACAGATACGCAGTATTTT. Protein: CASNEGLIRTDTQYF. The genes are TRBV12-3 or TRBV12-4 and TRBJ2-3; the D gene is possibly TRBD2 (5 bases). CDR3 length: 15 amino acids. Trimming took 7 bases from V and 3 from J, leaving 17 bases between them.